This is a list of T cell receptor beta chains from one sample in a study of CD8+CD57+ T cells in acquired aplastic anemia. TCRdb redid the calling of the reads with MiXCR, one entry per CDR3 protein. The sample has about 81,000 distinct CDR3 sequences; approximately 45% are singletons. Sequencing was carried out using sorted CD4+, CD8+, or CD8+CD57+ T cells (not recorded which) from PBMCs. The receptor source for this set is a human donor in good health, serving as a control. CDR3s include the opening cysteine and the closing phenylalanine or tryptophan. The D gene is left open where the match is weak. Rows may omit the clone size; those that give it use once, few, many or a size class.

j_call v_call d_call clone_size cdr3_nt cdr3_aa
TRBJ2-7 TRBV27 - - TGTGCCAGCAGTTTAGGCGACGGTAGTAGCTACGAGCAGTACTTC CASSLGDGSSYEQYF
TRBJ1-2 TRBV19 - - TGTGCCAGTACTCGAAGAGGGGACAACTATGGCTACACCTTC CASTRRGDNYGYTF
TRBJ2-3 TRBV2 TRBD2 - TGTGCCAGCAGTGTGCAGCGGGGGCCCACAGATACGCAGTATTTT CASSVQRGPTDTQYF
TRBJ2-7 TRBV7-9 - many TGTGCCAGCAGTCAGAGTACCTACGAGCAGTACTTC CASSQSTYEQYF
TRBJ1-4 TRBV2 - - TGTGCCAGCTCGGGGAACACTGCAACTAATGAAAAACTGTTTTTT CASSGNTATNEKLFF
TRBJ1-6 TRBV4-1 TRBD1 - TGCGCCAGCAGCCAAGTGAGGGGACAGGGTGATTCACCCCTCCACTTT CASSQVRGQGDSPLHF
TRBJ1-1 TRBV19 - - TGTGCCAGTACCCCTGACAGAACTGCAGAAGCTTTCTTT CASTPDRTAEAFF
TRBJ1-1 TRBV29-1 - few TGCAGCGTTGAAGAGGTCAGAGACACTGAAGCTTTCTTT CSVEEVRDTEAFF
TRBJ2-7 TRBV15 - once TGTGCCACCAGCATAGGGGATCCAAATGGGGGGCGCGAGCAGTACTTC CATSIGDPNGGREQYF
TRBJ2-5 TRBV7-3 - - TGTGCCAGCGGGGGGACTCAAGAGACCCAGTACTTC CASGGTQETQYF
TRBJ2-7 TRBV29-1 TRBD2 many TGCAGCGTTGAAGGGACTAGCGGGAGAGACTACGAGCAGTACTTC CSVEGTSGRDYEQYF
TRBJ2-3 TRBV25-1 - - TGTGCCAGCAGCCATACCCGGGTTCTCACCACAGATACGCAGTATTTT CASSHTRVLTTDTQYF
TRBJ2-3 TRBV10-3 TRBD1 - TGTGCCATCAGCGGGACAGGGCGGGGTTACGATACGCAGTATTTT CAISGTGRGYDTQYF
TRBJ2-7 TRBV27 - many TGTGCCAGCAGTTTCACAGGACTGAACGAGCAGTACTTC CASSFTGLNEQYF
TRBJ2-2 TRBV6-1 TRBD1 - TGTGCCACAGGACAGGCGTACACCGGGGAGCTGTTTTTT CATGQAYTGELFF
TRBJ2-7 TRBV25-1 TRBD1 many TGTGCCAGCAGTGAAACGGGACAGTCCTACGAGCAGTACTTC CASSETGQSYEQYF
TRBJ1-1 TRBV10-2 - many TGCGCCAGCTCCCAGAGGGGGGACGATGAAGCTTTCTTT CASSQRGDDEAFF
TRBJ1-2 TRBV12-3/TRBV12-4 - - TGTGCCAGCAGTTTAAATGGAGACGGCTACACCTTC CASSLNGDGYTF
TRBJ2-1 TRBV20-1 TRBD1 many TGCAGTGCTCACCGGGACAGGTCCTACAATGAGCAGTTCTTC CSAHRDRSYNEQFF
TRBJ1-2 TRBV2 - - TGTGCCAGCAGTGCACAGGGAGTGGAGAGTGGCTACACCTTC CASSAQGVESGYTF
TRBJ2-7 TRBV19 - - TGTGCCAGCAGCTCAGGGGGGGCTTCCTACGAGCAGTACTTC CASSSGGASYEQYF
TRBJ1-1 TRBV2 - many TGTGCCAGCCCAAACAAGGGACCGTCGAACACTGAAGCTTTCTTT CASPNKGPSNTEAFF
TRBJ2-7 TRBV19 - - TGTGCCAGTAGTATTCAGGGCCTAGGCTACGAGCAGTACTTC CASSIQGLGYEQYF
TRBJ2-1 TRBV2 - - TGTGCCAGCAGTGATAGTGAGAGCTCCTACAATGAGCAGTTCTTC CASSDSESSYNEQFF
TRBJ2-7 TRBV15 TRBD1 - TGTGCCACCAGCAGAGAGTATGGGACAGCCTACGAGCAGTACTTC CATSREYGTAYEQYF
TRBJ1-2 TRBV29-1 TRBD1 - TGCAGCGTTGGGGGACAGTCGAACTATGGCTACACCTTC CSVGGQSNYGYTF
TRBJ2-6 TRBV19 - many TGTGCCAGTAGTATAGGGGGGCCTGGGGCCAACGTCCTGACTTTC CASSIGGPGANVLTF
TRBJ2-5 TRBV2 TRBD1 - TGTGCCAGCAGTGGGGGGACAGGCCTTGTCGGAGAGACCCAGTACTTT CASSGGTGLVGETQYF
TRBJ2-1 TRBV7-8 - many TGTGCCAGCAGCTTAGGGGCCACATCTAATGATGAGCAGTTCTTC CASSLGATSNDEQFF
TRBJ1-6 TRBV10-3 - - TGTGCCACCAGGCCGGGCGGGGTAGGAAATCAGCCCCTCCACTTT CATRPGGVGNQPLHF
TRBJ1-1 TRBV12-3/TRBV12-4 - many TGTGCCAGCAGTTTATCAGGGACGAGCACTGAAGCTTTCTTT CASSLSGTSTEAFF
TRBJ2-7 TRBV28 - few TGTGCCAGCAGTTCCTACCGGGACTTTGCTAACTACGAGCAGTACTTC CASSSYRDFANYEQYF
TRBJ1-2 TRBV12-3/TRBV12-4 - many TGTGCCAGCAGCCCCGGAGGTGGCTATGGCTACACCTTC CASSPGGGYGYTF
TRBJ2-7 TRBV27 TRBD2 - TGTGCCAGCAGTTTGTCGGGACTAGCGGTGCGGGAGCAGTACTTC CASSLSGLAVREQYF
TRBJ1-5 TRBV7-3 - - TGTGCCAGCAGCGCAGACGGCAATCAGCCCCAGCATTTT CASSADGNQPQHF
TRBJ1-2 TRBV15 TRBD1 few TGTGCCACCAGCATAGGGACAGGCTCCGACACCTATGGCTACACCTTC CATSIGTGSDTYGYTF